This is a list of T cell receptor beta chains from one sample in a study of shared clonotypes between healthy human individuals. Produced via immunoSEQ multiplex PCR; TCRdb's table is partial and in-frame only. Of about 2 million clones in the sample, about 95% are singletons; the top ten hold more than 0.9%. Sequenced sample: naive CD8+ T cells sorted from blood. All receptors derive from a man aged 18-30 years in good health. Both conserved end residues are part of each CDR3. D genes are given only for firm matches. Only some rows state a clone size, as once, few, many or a class for expanded clones.

V gene	clone size	D gene	J gene	CDR3 DNA	CDR3 protein
TRBV9	.	.	TRBJ1-1	TGTGCCAGCAGCGTCGGGGGGACGGCTGAAGCTTTCTTT	CASSVGGTAEAFF
TRBV7-8	.	.	TRBJ1-5	TGTGCCAGCACCTTATACGGCAGGGCAAGCAATCAGCCCCAGCATTTT	CASTLYGRASNQPQHF
TRBV27	once	.	TRBJ2-7	TGTGCCAGCAGTCCAGGGGCAGGGGCCTACGAGCAGTACTTC	CASSPGAGAYEQYF
TRBV4-1	.	.	TRBJ2-7	TGCGCCAGCAGCCTCGATCCGGGCGGGACGAACTACGAGCAGTACTTC	CASSLDPGGTNYEQYF
TRBV6-5	.	.	TRBJ1-1	TGTGCCAGCAGTTACCCCGAGTCAGGGACTGAAGCTTTCTTT	CASSYPESGTEAFF
TRBV5-5	.	.	TRBJ2-1	TGTGCCAGCAGCTTAAATCGAGGGGTGGGCAATGAGCAGTTCTTC	CASSLNRGVGNEQFF
TRBV5-4	.	.	TRBJ2-5	TGTGCCAGCATGACGCGGGGAGAAGAGACCCAGTACTTC	CASMTRGEETQYF
TRBV2	.	TRBD1	TRBJ1-1	TGTGCCAGCAGTGAAGCGCTTCAGGGGGACACTGAAGCTTTCTTT	CASSEALQGDTEAFF
TRBV6-6	.	.	TRBJ1-6	TGTGCCAGCACCCCCAGGGAAGTCTCTAATTCACCCCTCCACTTT	CASTPREVSNSPLHF
TRBV28	.	.	TRBJ1-4	TGTGCCAGCAGTTTCGGGCCCGGTGAAAAACTGTTTTTT	CASSFGPGEKLFF
TRBV19	.	.	TRBJ1-5	TGTGCCAGTAGTATCCGGGATTGGAGTCAGCCCCAGCATTTT	CASSIRDWSQPQHF
TRBV25-1	.	.	TRBJ1-3	TGTGCCAGCCTCAATTCCCCAGGGTACGGAAACACCATATATTTT	CASLNSPGYGNTIYF
TRBV4-1	.	TRBD2	TRBJ2-7	TGCGCCAGCAGCCAGGGTGAGGGACTAGCCCTTCCCAGCGAGCAGTACTTC	CASSQGEGLALPSEQYF
TRBV2	.	.	TRBJ2-7	TGTGCCAGCAGTGAAGTGGGGCCGGAATACGAGCAGTACTTC	CASSEVGPEYEQYF
TRBV6-5	.	TRBD1	TRBJ2-1	TGTGCCAGCAGTACCCGGGACAGGGGGGTTGAGCAGTTCTTC	CASSTRDRGVEQFF
TRBV11-2	.	TRBD1	TRBJ1-2	TGTGCCAGCAGCTTAGGACAGGGGGTATACTATGGCTACACCTTC	CASSLGQGVYYGYTF
TRBV27	once	.	TRBJ2-3	TGTGCCAGCAGTCCCTCGGTCGGGGCCTTCGCAGATACGCAGTATTTT	CASSPSVGAFADTQYF
TRBV10-3	.	.	TRBJ1-1	TGTGCCATCAGTGAGTCCGTGGGGGCAGCGAACACTGAAGCTTTCTTT	CAISESVGAANTEAFF
TRBV11-2	.	.	TRBJ2-1	TGTGCCAGCAGCTTACTACTGAGCTCCTACAATGAGCAGTTCTTC	CASSLLLSSYNEQFF
TRBV11-3	.	.	TRBJ2-7	TGTGCCAGCAGCTTTTCCCGAGAATCGTCCTACGAGCAGTACTTC	CASSFSRESSYEQYF
TRBV7-3	.	TRBD2	TRBJ2-1	TGTGCCAGCAGCTTACGGCGGGGGGCCAGGAATGAGCAGTTCTTC	CASSLRRGARNEQFF
TRBV25-1	.	.	TRBJ2-1	TGTGCCAGCAGTGAATACCCCAATGAGCAGTTCTTC	CASSEYPNEQFF
TRBV18	.	TRBD2	TRBJ2-1	TGTGCCAGCTCACCAGTGACTAGCGGTAACAATGAGCAGTTCTTC	CASSPVTSGNNEQFF
TRBV25-1	few	.	TRBJ1-5	TGTGCCAGCAGTGATCCAGGGGATTATCAGCCCCAGCATTTT	CASSDPGDYQPQHF
TRBV5-1	.	.	TRBJ2-1	TGCGCCAGCAGCTTGCGAGGGGGAGCCAGGGACAATGAGCAGTTCTTC	CASSLRGGARDNEQFF
TRBV7-9	.	TRBD1	TRBJ2-6	TGTGCCAGCAGGCGACAGGGCCCCTCTGGGGCCAACGTCCTGACTTTC	CASRRQGPSGANVLTF
TRBV4-3	.	.	TRBJ2-7	TGCGCCAGCAGCCAAGATTTGGGCGGGGCGGGGTACGAGCAGTACTTC	CASSQDLGGAGYEQYF
TRBV6-5	.	TRBD2	TRBJ2-7	TGTGCCAGCAGAGTAGCGGGGGGCGACGAGCAGTACTTC	CASRVAGGDEQYF
TRBV4-2	.	TRBD2	TRBJ2-3	TGTGCCAGCAGCCCCGGGCTAGCGGGGGGGCCAGGAGAGAGGGATACGCAGTATTTT	CASSPGLAGGPGERDTQYF
TRBV4-1	.	.	TRBJ1-4	TGCGCCAGCTCATTTTTGGGGGAGGGGGTTAAAGAAAAACTGTTTTTT	CASSFLGEGVKEKLFF
TRBV9	.	.	TRBJ1-2	TGTGCCAGCAGCACCACGTTATATGGCTACACCTTC	CASSTTLYGYTF
TRBV15	.	.	TRBJ1-5	TGTGCCACCAGCAGAGATCGGGCAGTAGGCAATCAGCCCCAGCATTTT	CATSRDRAVGNQPQHF
TRBV2	.	TRBD1	TRBJ2-2	TGTGCCAGCAGACCGGGACCGGGACAGGGGACCGGGGAGCTGTTTTTT	CASRPGPGQGTGELFF
TRBV9	.	.	TRBJ1-2	TGTGCCAGCAGCGTAGCGACGCTGAACTATGGCTACACCTTC	CASSVATLNYGYTF
TRBV20-1	.	.	TRBJ2-3	TGCAGTGCTAGGATCCCTAATACGCAGTATTTT	CSARIPNTQYF
TRBV2	.	TRBD2	TRBJ2-7	TGTGCCAGTTATAGCGGGAGCTCCGACGAGCAGTACTTC	CASYSGSSDEQYF
TRBV6-5	.	TRBD1	TRBJ2-5	TGTGCCAGCAGTTACAACAGGGGTAGTTGGGGAGAGACCCAGTACTTC	CASSYNRGSWGETQYF
TRBV13	.	TRBD1	TRBJ2-7	TGTGCCAGCAGCTCTCCGGGACAGGGTTCCTACGAGCAGTACTTC	CASSSPGQGSYEQYF
TRBV5-6	once	TRBD1	TRBJ1-2	TGTGCCAGCAGCTCGGGGACAGGGCTCTTTAACTATGGCTACACCTTC	CASSSGTGLFNYGYTF
TRBV30	.	.	TRBJ1-6	TGTGCCGGGTTCGCCGCAGGGGACGCGAGCTCCTATAATTCACCCCTCCACTTT	CAGFAAGDASSYNSPLHF
TRBV11-2	.	.	TRBJ2-7	TGTGCCAGCAGCCCCAACCCCGCCCAAACAGCGGAATCCTACGAGCAGTACTTC	CASSPNPAQTAESYEQYF
TRBV28	.	.	TRBJ1-5	TGTGCCAGCAGCTTAGTGGATAGCAATCAGCCCCAGCATTTT	CASSLVDSNQPQHF
TRBV14	once	.	TRBJ2-5	TGTGCCAGCAGCCAAGCGCGGACGTCAATTCCCCAAGAGACCCAGTACTTC	CASSQARTSIPQETQYF
TRBV27	.	.	TRBJ1-5	TGTGCCAGCAGTCTGGGTGGTTCCTATAGCAATCAGCCCCAGCATTTT	CASSLGGSYSNQPQHF
TRBV5-1	.	.	TRBJ2-5	TGCGCCAGCGCGGGGATCCTTGAAGAGACCCAGTACTTC	CASAGILEETQYF
TRBV28	once	.	TRBJ2-2	TGTGCCAGCAGACCAACAGGGTTGGCCGGGGAGCTGTTTTTT	CASRPTGLAGELFF
TRBV7-9	.	TRBD2	TRBJ2-1	TGTGCCAGCAGCTCAGCGGGAGTCGGAGATGAGCAGTTCTTC	CASSSAGVGDEQFF
TRBV27	.	TRBD1	TRBJ1-2	TGTGCCAGCAGCGATTCAGGGGGTGGCTACACCTTC	CASSDSGGGYTF
TRBV7-9	.	TRBD1	TRBJ1-2	TGTGCCAGCAGTCAACTCGGACAGGCTCCTCGACCATGGTACACCTTC	CASSQLGQAPRPWYTF
TRBV19	once	.	TRBJ2-1	TGTGCCAGTAGTTATAGCGAAGGCAATGAGCAGTTCTTC	CASSYSEGNEQFF
TRBV4-1	.	.	TRBJ2-2	TGCGCCAGCAGCCAAGGGTCCTTCACCGGGGAGCTGTTTTTT	CASSQGSFTGELFF
TRBV21-1	.	.	TRBJ2-7	TGTGCCAGCAGTTGGGACAGGGACGAGCAGTACTTC	CASSWDRDEQYF
TRBV27	once	TRBD2	TRBJ2-3	TGTGCCAGCAGTGTCGGACTAGCGGGAGTATCAGATACGCAGTATTTT	CASSVGLAGVSDTQYF
TRBV11-2	.	.	TRBJ2-7	TGTGCCAGCAGCTTAGGAGGGACCTACGAGCAGTACTTC	CASSLGGTYEQYF
TRBV27	.	TRBD1	TRBJ2-7	TGTGCCAGCAGTCCCTCCAGGGGGCGGCTCTCCTACGAGCAGTACTTC	CASSPSRGRLSYEQYF